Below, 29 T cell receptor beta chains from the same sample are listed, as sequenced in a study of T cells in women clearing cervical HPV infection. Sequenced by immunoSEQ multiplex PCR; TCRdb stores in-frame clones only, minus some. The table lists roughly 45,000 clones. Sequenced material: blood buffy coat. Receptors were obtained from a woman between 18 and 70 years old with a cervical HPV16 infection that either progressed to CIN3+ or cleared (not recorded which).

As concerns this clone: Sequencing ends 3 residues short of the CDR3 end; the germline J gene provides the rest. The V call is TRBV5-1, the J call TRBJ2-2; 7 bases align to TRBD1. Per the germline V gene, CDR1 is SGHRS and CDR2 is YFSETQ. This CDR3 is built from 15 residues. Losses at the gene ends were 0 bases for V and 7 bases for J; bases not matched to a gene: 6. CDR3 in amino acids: CASSLDRGQDGELFF. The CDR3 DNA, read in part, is TGCGCCAGCAGCTTGGATAGGGGGCAGGACGGGGAG.

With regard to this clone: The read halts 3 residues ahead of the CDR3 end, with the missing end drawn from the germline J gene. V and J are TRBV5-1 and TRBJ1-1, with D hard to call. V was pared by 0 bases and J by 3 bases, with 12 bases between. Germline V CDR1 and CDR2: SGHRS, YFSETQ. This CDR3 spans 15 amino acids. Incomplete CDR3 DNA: TGCGCCAGCAGCTTGGATGAGGGCGGGCACACTGAA. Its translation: CASSLDEGGHTE. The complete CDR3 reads CASSLDEGGHTEAFF.

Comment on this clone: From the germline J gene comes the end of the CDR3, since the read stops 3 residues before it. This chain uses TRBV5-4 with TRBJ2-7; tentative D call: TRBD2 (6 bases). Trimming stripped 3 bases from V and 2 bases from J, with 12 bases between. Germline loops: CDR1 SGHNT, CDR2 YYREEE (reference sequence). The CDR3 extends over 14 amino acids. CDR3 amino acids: CASSSWDSTYEQYF. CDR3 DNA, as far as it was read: TGTGCCAGCAGCTCATGGGACTCGACCTACGAG. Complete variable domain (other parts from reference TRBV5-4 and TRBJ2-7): ETGVTQSPTHLIKTRGQQVTLRCSSQSGHNTVSWYQQALGQGPQFIFQYYREEENGRGNFPPRFSGLQFPNYSSELNVNALELDDSALYLCASSSWDSTYEQYFGPGTRLTVT.

The CDR3 DNA, read in part, is TGTGCCAGCAGCTTAAGCCCACTAGCGGGGGGGCTTTATGAG. Protein: CASSLSPLAGGLYE. The complete CDR3 reads CASSLSPLAGGLYEQFF. The chain couples TRBV7-3 to TRBJ2-1; 13 nucleotides align to TRBD2. The read halts 3 residues ahead of the CDR3 end, with the missing end drawn from the germline J gene. V gave up 1 base and J gave up 8 bases; unmatched junction bases: 8. The CDR3 runs to 17 residues. The germline gives CDR1 SGHTA, CDR2 FQGTGA.

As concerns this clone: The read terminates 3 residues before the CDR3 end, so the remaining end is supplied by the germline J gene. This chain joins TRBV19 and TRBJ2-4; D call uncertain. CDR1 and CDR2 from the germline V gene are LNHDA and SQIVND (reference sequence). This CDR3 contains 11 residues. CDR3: CATRTNYGQYF. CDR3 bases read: TGTGCCACTCGCACTAACTATGGT.

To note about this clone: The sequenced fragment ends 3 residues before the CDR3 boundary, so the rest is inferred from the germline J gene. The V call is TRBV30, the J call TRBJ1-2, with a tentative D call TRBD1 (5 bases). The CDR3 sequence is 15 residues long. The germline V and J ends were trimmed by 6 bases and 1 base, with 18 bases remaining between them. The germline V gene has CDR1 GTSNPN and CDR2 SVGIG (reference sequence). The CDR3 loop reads CACDPDSLLNYGYTF. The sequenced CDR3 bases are TGTGCCTGTGACCCCGACAGTCTTCTTAACTATGGC.

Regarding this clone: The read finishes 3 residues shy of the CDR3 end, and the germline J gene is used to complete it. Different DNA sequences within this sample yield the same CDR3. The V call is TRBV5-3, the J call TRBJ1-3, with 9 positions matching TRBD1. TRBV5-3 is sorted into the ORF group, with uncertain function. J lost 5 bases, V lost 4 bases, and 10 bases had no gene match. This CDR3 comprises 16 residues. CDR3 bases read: TGTGCCAGAAGCCGAATGCCGGGACAGGGACGAAACACC. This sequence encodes CARSRMPGQGRNT. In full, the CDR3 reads CARSRMPGQGRNTIYF.

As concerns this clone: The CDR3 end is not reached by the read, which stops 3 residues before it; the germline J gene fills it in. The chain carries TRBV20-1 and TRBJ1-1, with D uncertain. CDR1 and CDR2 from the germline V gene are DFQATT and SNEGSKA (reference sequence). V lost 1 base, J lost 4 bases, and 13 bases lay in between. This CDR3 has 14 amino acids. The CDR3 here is CSARGPQGLTEAFF. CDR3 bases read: TGCAGTGCTAGAGGCCCCCAAGGTCTCACTGAA.

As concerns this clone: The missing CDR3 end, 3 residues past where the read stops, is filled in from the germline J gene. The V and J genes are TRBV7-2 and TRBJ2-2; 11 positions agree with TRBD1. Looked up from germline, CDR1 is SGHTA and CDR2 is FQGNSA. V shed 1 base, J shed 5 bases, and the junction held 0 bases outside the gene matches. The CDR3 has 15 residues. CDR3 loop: CASSLGDRGTGELFF. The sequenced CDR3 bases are TGTGCCAGCAGCTTAGGGGACAGGGGGACCGGGGAG.

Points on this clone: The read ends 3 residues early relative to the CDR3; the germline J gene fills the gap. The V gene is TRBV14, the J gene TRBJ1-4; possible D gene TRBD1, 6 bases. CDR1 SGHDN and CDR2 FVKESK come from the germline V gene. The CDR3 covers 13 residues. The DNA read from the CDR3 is TGTGCCAGCAGCCAAGCTAGCGGGGGGCCA. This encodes CASSQASGGP. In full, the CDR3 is CASSQASGGPLFF.

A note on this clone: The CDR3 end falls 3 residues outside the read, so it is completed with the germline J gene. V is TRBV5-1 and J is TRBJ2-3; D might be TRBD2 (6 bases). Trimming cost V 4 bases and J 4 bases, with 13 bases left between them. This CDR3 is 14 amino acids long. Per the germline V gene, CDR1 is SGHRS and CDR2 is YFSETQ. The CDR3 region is CASSTTSSSDTQYF. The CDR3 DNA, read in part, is TGCGCCAGCAGCACCACTAGCTCGTCAGATACG.

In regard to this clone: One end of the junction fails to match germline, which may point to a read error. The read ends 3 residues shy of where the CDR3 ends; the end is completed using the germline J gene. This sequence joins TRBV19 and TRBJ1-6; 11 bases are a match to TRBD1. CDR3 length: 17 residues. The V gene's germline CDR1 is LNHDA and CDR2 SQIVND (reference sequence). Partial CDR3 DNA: TGTGCCAGTAGTGCCGGGACAGGGGGACCGAATAATTCTCCC. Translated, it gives CASSAGTGGPNNSP. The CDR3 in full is CASSAGTGGPNNSPLHF. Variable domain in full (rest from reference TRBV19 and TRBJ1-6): DGGITQSPKYLFRKEGQNVTLSCEQNLNHDAMYWYRQDPGQGLRLIYYSQIVNDFQKGDIAEGYSVSREKKESFPLTVTSAQKNPTAFYLCASSAGTGGPNNSPLHFGNGTRLTVT.

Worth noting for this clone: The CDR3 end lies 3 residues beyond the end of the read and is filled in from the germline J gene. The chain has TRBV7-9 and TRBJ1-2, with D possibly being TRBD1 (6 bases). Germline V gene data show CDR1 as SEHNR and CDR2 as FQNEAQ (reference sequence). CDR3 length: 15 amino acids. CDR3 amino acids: CASSPSGGAMDTYTF. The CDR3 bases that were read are TGTGCCAGCAGCCCTAGCGGGGGGGCGATGGATACC. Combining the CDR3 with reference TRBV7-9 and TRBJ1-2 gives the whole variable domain DTGVSQNPRHKITKRGQNVTFRCDPISEHNRLYWYRQTLGQGPEFLTYFQNEAQLEKSRLLSDRFSAERPKGSFSTLEIQRTEQGDSAMYLCASSPSGGAMDTYTFGSGTRLTVV.

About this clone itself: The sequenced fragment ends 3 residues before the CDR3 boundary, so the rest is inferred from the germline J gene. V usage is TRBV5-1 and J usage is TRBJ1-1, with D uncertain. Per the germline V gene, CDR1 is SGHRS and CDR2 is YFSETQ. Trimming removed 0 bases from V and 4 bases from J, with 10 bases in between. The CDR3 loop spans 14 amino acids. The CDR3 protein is CASSLAGVATEAFF. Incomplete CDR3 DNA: TGCGCCAGCAGCTTGGCCGGGGTAGCCACTGAA.

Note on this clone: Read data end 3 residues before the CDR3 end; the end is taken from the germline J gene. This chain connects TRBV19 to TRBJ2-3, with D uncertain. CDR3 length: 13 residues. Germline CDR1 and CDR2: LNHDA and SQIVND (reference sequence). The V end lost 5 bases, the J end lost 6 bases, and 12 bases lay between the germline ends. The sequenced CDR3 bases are TGTGCCAGTAGTGCTGGGCAAGGTGATACG. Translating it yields CASSAGQGDT. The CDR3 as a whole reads CASSAGQGDTQYF.

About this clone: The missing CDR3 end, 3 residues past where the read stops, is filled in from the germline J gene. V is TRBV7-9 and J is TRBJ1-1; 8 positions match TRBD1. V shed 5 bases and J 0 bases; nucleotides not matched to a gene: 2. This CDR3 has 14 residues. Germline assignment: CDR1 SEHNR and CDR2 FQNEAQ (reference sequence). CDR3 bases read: TGTGCCAGCAGCACGGGACAGGTGAACACTGAA. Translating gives CASSTGQVNTE. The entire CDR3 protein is CASSTGQVNTEAFF.

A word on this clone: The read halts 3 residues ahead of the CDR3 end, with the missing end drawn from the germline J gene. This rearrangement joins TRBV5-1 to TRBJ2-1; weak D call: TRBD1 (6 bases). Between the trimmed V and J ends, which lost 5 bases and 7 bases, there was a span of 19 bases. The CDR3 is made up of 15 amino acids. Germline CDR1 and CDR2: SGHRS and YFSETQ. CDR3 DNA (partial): TGCGCCAGCAGGCAACAGACCGACAGGTTGAATGAG. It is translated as CASRQQTDRLNE. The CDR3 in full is CASRQQTDRLNEQFF.

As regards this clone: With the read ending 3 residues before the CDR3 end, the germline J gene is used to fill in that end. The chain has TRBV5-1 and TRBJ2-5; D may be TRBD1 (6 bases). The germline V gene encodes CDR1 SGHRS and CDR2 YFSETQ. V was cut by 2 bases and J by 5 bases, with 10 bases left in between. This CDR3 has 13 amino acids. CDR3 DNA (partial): TGCGCCAGCAGCTTCAATAGGGGGGAGACC. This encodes CASSFNRGET. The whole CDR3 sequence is CASSFNRGETQYF.

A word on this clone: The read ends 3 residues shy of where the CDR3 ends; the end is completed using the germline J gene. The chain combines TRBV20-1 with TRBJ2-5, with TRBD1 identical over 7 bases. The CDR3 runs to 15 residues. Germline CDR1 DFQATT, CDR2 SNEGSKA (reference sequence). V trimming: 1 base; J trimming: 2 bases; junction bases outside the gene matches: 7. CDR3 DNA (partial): TGCAGTGCTAGAGTAGGGGGCGTAAGGCAAGAGACC. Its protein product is CSARVGGVRQET. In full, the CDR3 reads CSARVGGVRQETQYF.

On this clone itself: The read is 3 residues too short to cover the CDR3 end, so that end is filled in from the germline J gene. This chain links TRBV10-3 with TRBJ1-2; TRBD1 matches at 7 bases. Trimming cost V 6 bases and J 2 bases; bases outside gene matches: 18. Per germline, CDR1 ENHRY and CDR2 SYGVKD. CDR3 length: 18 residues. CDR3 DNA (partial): TGTGCCATCAGGGATCCGGGACAGAGCATAGGATTGAACTATGGC. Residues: CAIRDPGQSIGLNYG. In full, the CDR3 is CAIRDPGQSIGLNYGYTF.

Incomplete CDR3 DNA: TGCAGTGCTTTTGGGGTGATAGCGGGGGGGGGCAATGAG. Protein: CSAFGVIAGGGNE. In full, the CDR3 is CSAFGVIAGGGNEQFF. The V and J genes are TRBV20-1 and TRBJ2-1, with 11 bases aligning to TRBD2. The sequence runs out 3 residues before the end of the CDR3; the remainder is reconstructed from the germline J gene. The junction had 12 bases not matched to a gene; V was cut back by 5 bases and J by 6 bases. The germline CDR1 and CDR2 sequences are DFQATT and SNEGSKA (reference sequence). This CDR3 comprises 16 residues.

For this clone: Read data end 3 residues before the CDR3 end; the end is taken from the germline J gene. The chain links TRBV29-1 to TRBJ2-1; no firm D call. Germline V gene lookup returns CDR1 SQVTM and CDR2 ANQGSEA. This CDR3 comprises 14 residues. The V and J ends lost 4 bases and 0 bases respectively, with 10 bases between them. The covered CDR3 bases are TGCAGCGTTGTGGCGGAGAGCTCCTACAATGAG. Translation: CSVVAESSYNE. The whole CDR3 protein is CSVVAESSYNEQFF.

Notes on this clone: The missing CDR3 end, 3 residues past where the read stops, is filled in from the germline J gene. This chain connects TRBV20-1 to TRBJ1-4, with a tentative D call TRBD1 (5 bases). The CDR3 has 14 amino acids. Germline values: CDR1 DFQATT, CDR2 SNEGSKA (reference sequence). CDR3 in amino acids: CSARPQTAWSPLFF. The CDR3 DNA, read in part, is TGCAGTGCTAGACCTCAGACAGCGTGGTCACCA.

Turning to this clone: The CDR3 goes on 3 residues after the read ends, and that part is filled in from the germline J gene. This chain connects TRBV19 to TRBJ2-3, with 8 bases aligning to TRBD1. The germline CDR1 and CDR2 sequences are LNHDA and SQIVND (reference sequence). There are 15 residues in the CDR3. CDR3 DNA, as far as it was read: TGTGCCAGTAGTCAGGGGGCGAACGACAATCAGCCG. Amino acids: CASSQGANDNQP. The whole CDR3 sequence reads CASSQGANDNQPQYF.

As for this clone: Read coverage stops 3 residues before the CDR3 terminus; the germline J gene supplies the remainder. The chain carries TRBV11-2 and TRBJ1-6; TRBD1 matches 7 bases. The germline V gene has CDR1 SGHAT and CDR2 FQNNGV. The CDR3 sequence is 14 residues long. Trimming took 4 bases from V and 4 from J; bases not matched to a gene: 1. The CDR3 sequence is CASSSGQYNSPLHF. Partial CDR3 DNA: TGTGCCAGCAGCTCGGGACAGTATAATTCACCC.

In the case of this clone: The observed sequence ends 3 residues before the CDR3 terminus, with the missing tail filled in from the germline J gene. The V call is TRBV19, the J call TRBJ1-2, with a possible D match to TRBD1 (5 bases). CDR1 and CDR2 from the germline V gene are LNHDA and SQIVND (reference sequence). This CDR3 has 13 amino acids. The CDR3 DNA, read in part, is TGTGCCAGTAGTTTTATCTCACAGGACGAC. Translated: CASSFISQDD. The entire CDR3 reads CASSFISQDDYTF.

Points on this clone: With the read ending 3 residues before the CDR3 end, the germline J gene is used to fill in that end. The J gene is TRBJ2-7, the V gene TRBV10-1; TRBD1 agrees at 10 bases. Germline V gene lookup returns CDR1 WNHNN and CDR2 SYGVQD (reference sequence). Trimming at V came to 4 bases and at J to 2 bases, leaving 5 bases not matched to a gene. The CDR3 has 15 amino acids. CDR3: CASSVGGQGAYEQYF. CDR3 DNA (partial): TGCGCCAGCAGTGTCGGTGGACAGGGGGCCTACGAG.

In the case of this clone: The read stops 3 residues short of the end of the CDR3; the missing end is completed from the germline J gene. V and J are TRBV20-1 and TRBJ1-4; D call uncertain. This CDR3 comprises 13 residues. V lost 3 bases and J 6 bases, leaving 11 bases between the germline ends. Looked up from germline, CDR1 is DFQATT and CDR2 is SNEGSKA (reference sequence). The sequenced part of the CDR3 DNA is TGCAGTGCTAGGCGTCAATCTGATGAAAAA. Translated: CSARRQSDEK. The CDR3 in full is CSARRQSDEKLFF.

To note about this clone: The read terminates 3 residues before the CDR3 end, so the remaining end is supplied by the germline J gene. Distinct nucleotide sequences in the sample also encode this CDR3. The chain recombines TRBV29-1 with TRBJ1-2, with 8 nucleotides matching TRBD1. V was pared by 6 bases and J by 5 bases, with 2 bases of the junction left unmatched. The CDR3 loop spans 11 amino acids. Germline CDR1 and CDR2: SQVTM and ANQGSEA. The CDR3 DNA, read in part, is TGCAGCGTCGACAGGGGATATGGC. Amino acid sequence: CSVDRGYG. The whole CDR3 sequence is CSVDRGYGYTF.